This record concerns one T cell receptor (beta chain) sequence. Its antigen is not identified. These data come from a study of T cell responses to AZD1222 COVID-19 vaccine. Findings of the study overall: Repertoires were collected only later (after the peak T cell response had occurred). Most donors were white British, females outnumbered males, and clonal diversity was possibly underestimated.

The data were produced by immunoSEQ multiplex PCR, yet TCRdb's version contains in-frame clones alone and is incomplete. The sample includes 140,000 to 150,000 clones, 93% seen only once; the top ten take approximately 5%. This CDR3 has 14 amino acids. Germline CDR1 reads MNHEY; CDR2 reads SVGAGI. The V and J ends lost 6 bases and 1 base respectively, with 10 bases between them. The chain combines TRBV6-5 with TRBJ1-5, with unresolved D. Specimen: peripheral blood, collected on day 0 of AZD1222 vaccination. This TCR was sampled from an adult in good health. The CDR3 DNA reads as TGTGCCAGCAGCCTACACCCGAGCAATCAGCCCCAGCATTTT. Translation: CASSLHPSNQPQHF.